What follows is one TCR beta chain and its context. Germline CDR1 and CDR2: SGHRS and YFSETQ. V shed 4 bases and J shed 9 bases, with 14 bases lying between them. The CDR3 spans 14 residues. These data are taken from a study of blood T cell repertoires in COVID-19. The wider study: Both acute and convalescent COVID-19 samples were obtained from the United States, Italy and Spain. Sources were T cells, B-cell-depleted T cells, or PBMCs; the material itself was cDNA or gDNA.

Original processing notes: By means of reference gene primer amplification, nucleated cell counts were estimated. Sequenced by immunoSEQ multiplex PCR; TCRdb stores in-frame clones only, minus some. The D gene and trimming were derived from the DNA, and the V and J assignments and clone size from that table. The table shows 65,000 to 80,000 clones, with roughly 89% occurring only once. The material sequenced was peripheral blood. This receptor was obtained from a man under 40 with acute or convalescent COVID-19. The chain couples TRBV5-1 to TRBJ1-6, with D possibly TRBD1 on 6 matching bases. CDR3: CASSPREGGSPLHF. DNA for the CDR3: TGCGCCAGCAGCCCGCGGGAGGGGGGTTCACCCCTCCACTTT.